This T cell receptor beta chain was retrieved from a study of blood T cell repertoires in COVID-19. Study summary: Acute and convalescent COVID-19 specimens originated in the United States, Italy and Spain. PBMCs, B-cell-depleted T cells, or T cells provided the cDNA or gDNA that made up the material.

Looked up from germline, CDR1 is WNHNN and CDR2 is SYGVQD (reference sequence). This CDR3 has 14 amino acids. The V and J ends lost 7 bases and 2 bases respectively, with 13 bases between them. Original processing methods: Reference gene primer amplification gave estimated nucleated cell counts. Assay used: immunoSEQ multiplex PCR; TCRdb lists only in-frame clones, some missing. V, J and clone size derive from that table, while D and trimming were established from the DNA sequence. The table has approximately 220,000 clones, approximately 80% seen once. The source of this sequence is a woman between 70 and 85 years old with acute or convalescent COVID-19. Sequenced input: peripheral blood. The chain has TRBV10-1 and TRBJ2-3; tentative D call: TRBD1 (6 bases). CDR3 bases: TGCGCCAGCACCCGGGACACAGACACAGATACGCAGTATTTT. Protein sequence: CASTRDTDTDTQYF.